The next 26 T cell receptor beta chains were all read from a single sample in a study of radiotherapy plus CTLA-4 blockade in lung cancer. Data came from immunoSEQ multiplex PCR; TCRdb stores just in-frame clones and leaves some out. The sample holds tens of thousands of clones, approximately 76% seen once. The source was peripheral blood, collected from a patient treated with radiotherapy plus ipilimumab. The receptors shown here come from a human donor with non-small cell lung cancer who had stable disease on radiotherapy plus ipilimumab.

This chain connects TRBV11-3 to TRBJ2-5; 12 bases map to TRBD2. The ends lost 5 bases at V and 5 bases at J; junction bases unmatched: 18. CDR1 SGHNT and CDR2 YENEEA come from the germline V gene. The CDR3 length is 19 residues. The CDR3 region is CASSGQRYPGLAGLETQYF. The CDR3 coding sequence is TGTGCCAGCAGCGGTCAGAGATACCCCGGACTAGCGGGGTTGGAGACCCAGTACTTC.

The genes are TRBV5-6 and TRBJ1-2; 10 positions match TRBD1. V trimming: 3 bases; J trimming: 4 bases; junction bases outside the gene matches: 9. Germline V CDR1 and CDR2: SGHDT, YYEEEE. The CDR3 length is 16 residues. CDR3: CASSWRGQGSPYGYTF. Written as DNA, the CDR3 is TGTGCCAGCAGCTGGAGGGGACAGGGGTCCCCCTATGGCTACACCTTC.

CDR3 sequence (DNA): TGTGCCAGTAGTATACGAGGGGGCTCGAACACCGGGGAGCTGTTTTTT. This translates into CASSIRGGSNTGELFF. The V gene is TRBV19, the J gene TRBJ2-2; 7 bases map to TRBD1. With V trimmed by 2 bases and J by 0 bases, 3 bases remained unmatched. Germline loops: CDR1 LNHDA, CDR2 SQIVND (reference sequence). CDR3 length: 16 amino acids.

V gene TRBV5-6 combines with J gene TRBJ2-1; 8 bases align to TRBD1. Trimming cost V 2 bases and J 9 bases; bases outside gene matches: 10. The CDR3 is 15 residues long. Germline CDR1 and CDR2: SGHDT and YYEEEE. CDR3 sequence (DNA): TGTGCCAGCAGCTTTCAGGGGGCGCCTCCTGGTGAGCAGTTCTTC. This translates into CASSFQGAPPGEQFF.

The CDR3 sequence is CASSEGSGGLNEQFF. CDR3 nucleotides: TGTGCCAGCAGTGAGGGCAGCGGGGGGCTCAATGAGCAGTTCTTC. The chain combines TRBV2 with TRBJ2-1, with 9 bases identical to TRBD2. CDR1 and CDR2 from the germline V gene are SNHLY and FYNNEI. This CDR3 is built from 15 residues. The trim removed 3 bases at V and 6 bases at J, leaving 6 bases unmatched.

The chain's CDR3 is CASSPRRTGSGYQPQHF. CDR3 coding DNA: TGTGCCAGTAGTCCCAGGAGGACAGGGAGTGGGTATCAGCCCCAGCATTTT. The V gene is TRBV19, the J gene TRBJ1-5; 8 bases fit TRBD1. This CDR3 spans 17 amino acids. CDR1 and CDR2 (germline): LNHDA, SQIVND (reference sequence). The trim removed 5 bases at V and 5 bases at J, leaving 14 bases unmatched.

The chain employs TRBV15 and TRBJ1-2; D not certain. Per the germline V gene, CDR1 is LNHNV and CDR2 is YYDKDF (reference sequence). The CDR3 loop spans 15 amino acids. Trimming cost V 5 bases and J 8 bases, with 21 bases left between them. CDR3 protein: CATSAQGLSSRGYTF. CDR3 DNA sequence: TGTGCCACCAGCGCCCAAGGGTTAAGTTCCCGAGGCTACACCTTC. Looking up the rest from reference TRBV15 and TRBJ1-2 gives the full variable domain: DAMVIQNPRYQVTQFGKPVTLSCSQTLNHNVMYWYQQKSSQAPKLLFHYYDKDFNNEADTPDNFQSRRPNTSFCFLDIRSPGLGDTAMYLCATSAQGLSSRGYTFGSGTRLTVV.

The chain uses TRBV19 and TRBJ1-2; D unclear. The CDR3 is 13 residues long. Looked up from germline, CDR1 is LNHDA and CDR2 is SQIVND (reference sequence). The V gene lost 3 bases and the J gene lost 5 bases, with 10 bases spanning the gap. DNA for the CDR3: TGTGCCAGTAGTATCGACGGGCCGTATGGCTACACCTTC. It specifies CASSIDGPYGYTF. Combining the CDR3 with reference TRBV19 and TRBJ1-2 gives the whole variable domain DGGITQSPKYLFRKEGQNVTLSCEQNLNHDAMYWYRQDPGQGLRLIYYSQIVNDFQKGDIAEGYSVSREKKESFPLTVTSAQKNPTAFYLCASSIDGPYGYTFGSGTRLTVV.

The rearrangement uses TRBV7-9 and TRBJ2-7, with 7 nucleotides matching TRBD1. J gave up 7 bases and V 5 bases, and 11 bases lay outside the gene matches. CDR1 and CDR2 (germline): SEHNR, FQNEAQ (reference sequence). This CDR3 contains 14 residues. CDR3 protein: CASSPDYRGMEQYV. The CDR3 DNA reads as TGTGCCAGCAGCCCCGACTACAGGGGTATGGAGCAGTACGTC.

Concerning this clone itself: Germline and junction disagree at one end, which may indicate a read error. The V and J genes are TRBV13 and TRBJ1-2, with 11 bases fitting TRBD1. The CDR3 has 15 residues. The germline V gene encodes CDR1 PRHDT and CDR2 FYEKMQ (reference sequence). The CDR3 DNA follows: TGCCCCAGCAGCTCGGGACAGGGGGGGGGCTATGGCTACACCTTC. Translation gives CPSSSGQGGGYGYTF.

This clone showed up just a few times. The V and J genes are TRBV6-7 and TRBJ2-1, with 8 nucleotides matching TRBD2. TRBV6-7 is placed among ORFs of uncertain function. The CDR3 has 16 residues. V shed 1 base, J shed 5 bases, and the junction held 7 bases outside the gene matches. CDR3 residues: CASSYWGGGPNNEQFF. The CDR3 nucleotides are TGTGCCAGCAGTTACTGGGGCGGGGGGCCAAACAATGAGCAGTTCTTC.

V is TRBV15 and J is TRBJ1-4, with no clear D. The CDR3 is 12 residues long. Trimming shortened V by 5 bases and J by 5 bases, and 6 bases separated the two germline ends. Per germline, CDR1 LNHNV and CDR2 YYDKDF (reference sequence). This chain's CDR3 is CATSARNEKLFF. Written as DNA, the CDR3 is TGTGCCACCAGCGCCCGAAATGAAAAACTGTTTTTT.

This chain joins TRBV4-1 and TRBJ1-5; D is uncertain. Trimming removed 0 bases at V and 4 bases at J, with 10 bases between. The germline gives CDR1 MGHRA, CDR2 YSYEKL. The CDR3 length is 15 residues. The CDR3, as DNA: TGCGCCAGCAGCCAAGAGAACATGGGGAATCAGCCCCAGCATTTT. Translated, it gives CASSQENMGNQPQHF.

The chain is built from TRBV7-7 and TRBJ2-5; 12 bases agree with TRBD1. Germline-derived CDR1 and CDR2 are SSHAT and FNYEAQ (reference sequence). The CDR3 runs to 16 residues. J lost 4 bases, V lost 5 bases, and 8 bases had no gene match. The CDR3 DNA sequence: TGTGCCAGCAGCCAAACCGGGACAGGGGGCCGAGAGACCCAGTACTTC. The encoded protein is CASSQTGTGGRETQYF.

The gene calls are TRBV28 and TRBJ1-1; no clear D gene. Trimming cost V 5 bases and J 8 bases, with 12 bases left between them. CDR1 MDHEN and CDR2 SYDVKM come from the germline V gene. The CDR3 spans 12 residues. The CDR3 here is CASSLLVGEAFF. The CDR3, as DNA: TGTGCCAGCAGTCTCTTAGTGGGAGAAGCTTTCTTT.

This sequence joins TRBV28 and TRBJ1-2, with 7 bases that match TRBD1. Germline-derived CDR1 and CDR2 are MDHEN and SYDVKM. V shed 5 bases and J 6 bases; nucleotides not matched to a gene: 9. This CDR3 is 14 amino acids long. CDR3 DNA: TGTGCCAGCAGTCAAGGGGGACAGAACAATGGCTACACCTTC. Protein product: CASSQGGQNNGYTF.

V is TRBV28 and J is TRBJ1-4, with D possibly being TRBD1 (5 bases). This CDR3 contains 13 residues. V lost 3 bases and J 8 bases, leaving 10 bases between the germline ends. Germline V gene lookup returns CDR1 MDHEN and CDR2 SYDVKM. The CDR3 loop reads CASSFQGSEKLFF. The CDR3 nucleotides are TGTGCCAGCAGTTTCCAGGGCTCAGAAAAACTGTTTTTT.

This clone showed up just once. CDR3 bases: TGTGCCAGCAGATTACTTGCAGGGAGGGGGACGCAGCCCCAGCATTTT. Amino acid sequence: CASRLLAGRGTQPQHF. The J gene is TRBJ1-5, the V gene TRBV7-8; possible D gene TRBD1, 6 bases. The CDR3 spans 16 residues. V was clipped by 6 bases and J by 7 bases, with 22 bases between them. The germline V gene encodes CDR1 SGHVS and CDR2 FQNEAQ.

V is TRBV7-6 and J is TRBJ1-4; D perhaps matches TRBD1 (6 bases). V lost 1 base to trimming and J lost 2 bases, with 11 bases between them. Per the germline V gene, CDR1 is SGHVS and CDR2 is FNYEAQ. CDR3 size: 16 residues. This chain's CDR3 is CASSLGSGATNEKLFF. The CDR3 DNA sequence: TGTGCCAGCAGCTTAGGGTCGGGGGCTACTAATGAAAAACTGTTTTTT.

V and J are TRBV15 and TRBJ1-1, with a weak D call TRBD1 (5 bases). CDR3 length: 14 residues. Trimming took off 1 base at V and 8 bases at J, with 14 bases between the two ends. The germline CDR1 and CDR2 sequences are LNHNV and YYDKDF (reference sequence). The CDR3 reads CATSRVGDLGEAFF. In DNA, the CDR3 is TGTGCCACCAGCAGAGTAGGGGACCTGGGCGAAGCTTTCTTT.

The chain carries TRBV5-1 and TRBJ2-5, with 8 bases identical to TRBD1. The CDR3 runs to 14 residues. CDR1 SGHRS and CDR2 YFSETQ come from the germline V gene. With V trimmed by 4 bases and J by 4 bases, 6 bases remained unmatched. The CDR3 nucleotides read TGCGCCAGCAGCCCATTGGACAGGGTAGAGACCCAGTACTTC. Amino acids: CASSPLDRVETQYF.

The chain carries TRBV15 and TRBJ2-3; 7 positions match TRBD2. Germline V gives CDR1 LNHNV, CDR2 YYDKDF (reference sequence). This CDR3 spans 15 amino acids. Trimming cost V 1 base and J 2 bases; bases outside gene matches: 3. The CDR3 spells CATSRGGGSTDTQYF. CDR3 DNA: TGTGCCACCAGCAGAGGGGGGGGGTCCACAGATACGCAGTATTTT.

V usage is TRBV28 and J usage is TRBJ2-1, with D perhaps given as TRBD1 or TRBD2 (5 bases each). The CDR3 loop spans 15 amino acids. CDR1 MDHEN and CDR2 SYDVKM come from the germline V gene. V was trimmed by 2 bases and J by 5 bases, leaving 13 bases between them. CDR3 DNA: TGTGCCAGCAGTTTAGGGGGAGTCGTTCACAATGAGCAGTTCTTC. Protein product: CASSLGGVVHNEQFF.

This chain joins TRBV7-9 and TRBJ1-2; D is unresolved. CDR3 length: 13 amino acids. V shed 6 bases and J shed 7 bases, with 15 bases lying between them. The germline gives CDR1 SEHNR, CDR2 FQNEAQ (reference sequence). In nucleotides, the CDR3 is TGTGCCAGCAGTTTAACGCCCGTCCGTGGCTACACCTTC. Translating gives CASSLTPVRGYTF.

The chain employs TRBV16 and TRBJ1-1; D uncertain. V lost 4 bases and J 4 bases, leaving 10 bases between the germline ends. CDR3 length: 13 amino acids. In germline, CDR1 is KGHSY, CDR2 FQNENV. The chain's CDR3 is CASSRTVCTEAFF. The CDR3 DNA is TGTGCCAGCAGCCGAACAGTTTGCACTGAAGCTTTCTTT.

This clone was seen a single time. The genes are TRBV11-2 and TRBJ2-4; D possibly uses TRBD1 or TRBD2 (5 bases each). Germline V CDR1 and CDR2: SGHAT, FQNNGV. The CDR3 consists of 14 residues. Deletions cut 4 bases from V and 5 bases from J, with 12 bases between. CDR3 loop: CASSYWGIQNIQYF. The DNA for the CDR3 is TGTGCCAGCAGCTACTGGGGGATCCAAAACATTCAGTACTTC. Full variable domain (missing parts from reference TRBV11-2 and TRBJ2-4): EAGVAQSPRYKIIEKRQSVAFWCNPISGHATLYWYQQILGQGPKLLIQFQNNGVVDDSQLPKDRFSAERLKGVDSTLKIQPAKLEDSAVYLCASSYWGIQNIQYFGAGTRLSVL.